The 15 T cell receptor beta chains given below trace back to one sample, sequenced in a study of T cells in Graves' hyperthyroidism and ophthalmopathy. TCR beta CDR3 region amplification was performed from RNA transcripts. HTBI primers were the set used in a first-round RT-PCR of the TCR CDR3. TCRdb independently ran MiXCR on the multiplex PCR reads; one entry per CDR3 protein. Here the sample spans about 480,000 distinct CDR3 sequences, roughly 14% being singletons. The sequencing input was blood. All receptors come from a young woman with Graves' hyperthyroidism.

Details on this clonotype: Since no conserved phenylalanine or tryptophan closes the CDR3, a read error is the likely cause. The chain employs TRBV3-1 and TRBJ1-2; D is undetermined. The CDR3 spans 14 residues. The V and J ends lost 4 bases and 4 bases respectively, with 13 bases between them. The germline V gene has CDR1 LGHDT and CDR2 YNNKEL (reference sequence). The CDR3 region is CASSLGGIIYGYTL. The CDR3 DNA is TGTGCCAGCAGCCTAGGCGGGATTATCTATGGCTACACCCTC.

The table lists this clonotype with many counts. V usage is TRBV7-3 and J usage is TRBJ2-5; 12 bases fit TRBD2. Germline loops: CDR1 SGHTA, CDR2 FQGTGA. The CDR3 is made up of 16 amino acids. V gave up 2 bases and J gave up 4 bases; unmatched junction bases: 5. This CDR3 reads CASSLRLAGGPETQYF. The DNA for the CDR3 is TGTGCCAGCAGCTTACGGCTAGCGGGAGGGCCAGAGACCCAGTACTTC.

The rearrangement uses TRBV6-2 or TRBV6-3 and TRBJ2-7; a possible D gene is TRBD2 (6 bases). CDR3 length equals 15 residues. V lost 3 bases and J lost 0, with 12 bases in between. The germline V gene has CDR1 MNHEY and CDR2 SVGEGT. This chain's CDR3 is CASSYSGTLSYEQYF. In DNA form, the CDR3 reads TGTGCCAGCAGTTATAGTGGGACTCTCTCCTACGAGCAGTACTTC.

The table lists this clonotype with a few counts. Mismatch with germline at one junction end may stem from a read error. This rearrangement joins TRBV27 to TRBJ1-1; D unclear. Germline lookup yields CDR1 MNHEY and CDR2 SMNVEV (reference sequence). CDR3 length equals 12 residues. CDR3 residues: CASGRTSTGAFF. The CDR3 DNA reads TGTGCCAGCGGGAGGACGAGCACTGGAGCTTTCTTT.

This clonotype was observed a few times. The CDR3 DNA reads as TGTGCCAGCAGTTTCCAAGCCCGAAGTAAAGCTTTCTTT. The encoded protein is CASSFQARSKAFF. The chain couples TRBV27 to TRBJ1-1; D uncertain. CDR3 length equals 13 residues. Germline CDR1 reads MNHEY; CDR2 reads SMNVEV (reference sequence). Trimming shortened V by 3 bases and J by 9 bases, and 14 bases separated the two germline ends.

This clonotype showed up many times. This chain connects TRBV7-3 to TRBJ2-1; D gene ambiguous. This CDR3 has 15 residues. CDR1 is SGHTA, CDR2 FQGTGA, per germline. Trimming cost V 2 bases and J 0 bases, with 8 bases left between them. The CDR3 sequence: CASSLYSSSYNEQFF. CDR3 DNA sequence: TGTGCCAGCAGCTTATACTCGAGCTCCTACAATGAGCAGTTCTTC.

Many counts were recorded for this clonotype. This CDR3 is CSVGGRLTDTQYF. The CDR3 nucleotides read TGCAGCGTTGGGGGACGACTCACAGATACGCAGTATTTT. This chain links TRBV29-1 with TRBJ2-3; perhaps D is TRBD1 or TRBD2 (5 bases each). Looked up from germline, CDR1 is SQVTM and CDR2 is ANQGSEA. The CDR3 covers 13 residues. V was clipped by 4 bases and J by 2 bases, with 10 bases between them.

J is TRBJ1-5 and V is TRBV19; D is possibly TRBD1 (6 bases). V lost 6 bases and J lost 4, with 13 bases in between. CDR1 is LNHDA and CDR2 is SQIVND in the germline V gene (reference sequence). This CDR3 is built from 14 residues. The CDR3 sequence is CASRPQGRNQPQHF. The CDR3 region has the DNA TGTGCCAGTAGACCTCAGGGGAGGAATCAGCCCCAGCATTTT. Complete variable domain (other parts from reference TRBV19 and TRBJ1-5): DGGITQSPKYLFRKEGQNVTLSCEQNLNHDAMYWYRQDPGQGLRLIYYSQIVNDFQKGDIAEGYSVSREKKESFPLTVTSAQKNPTAFYLCASRPQGRNQPQHFGDGTRLSIL.

V is TRBV20-1 and J is TRBJ1-2; D gene uncertain. The CDR3 spans 13 residues. CDR1 and CDR2 from the germline V gene are DFQATT and SNEGSKA (reference sequence). V was clipped by 3 bases and J by 3 bases, with 11 bases between them. CDR3 sequence: CSASGRTHYGYTF. CDR3 nucleotides: TGCAGTGCTAGTGGGAGGACTCACTATGGCTACACCTTC.

This clonotype came up many times. The chain is built from TRBV24-1 and TRBJ2-6, with D maybe TRBD1 (6 bases). Germline V gives CDR1 KGHDR, CDR2 SFDVKD. Trimming pared 3 bases from V and 0 bases from J, leaving 11 bases between. This CDR3 comprises 17 residues. The CDR3 here is CATSDTGQSSGANVLTF. In nucleotides, the CDR3 is TGTGCCACCAGTGATACGGGACAAAGCTCTGGGGCCAACGTCCTGACTTTC.

The table lists this clonotype with many counts. The chain couples TRBV5-1 to TRBJ1-6; no firm D call. V was pared by 0 bases and J by 9 bases, with 7 bases between. CDR1 is SGHRS and CDR2 is YFSETQ in the germline V gene. This CDR3 comprises 13 residues. The CDR3 DNA follows: TGCGCCAGCAGCTTGGATGGGATTTCACCCCTCCACTTT. The encoded protein is CASSLDGISPLHF.

The chain employs TRBV25-1 and TRBJ2-2, with TRBD2 identical over 7 bases. The J segment lost 6 bases and the V segment lost 6 bases, leaving 13 bases of the junction unmatched. Germline CDR1 is MGHDK and CDR2 is SYGVNS. The CDR3 spans 16 residues. CDR3 sequence reads: CASSPTALATSGELFF. CDR3 in DNA: TGTGCCAGCAGCCCCACAGCACTAGCGACGTCCGGGGAGCTGTTTTTT.

The table lists this clonotype with a few counts. The gene calls are TRBV30 and TRBJ2-1; 8 bases align to TRBD2. CDR3 length: 10 residues. The V segment lost 5 bases and the J segment 12 bases; nucleotides outside the gene matches: 3. Germline CDR1 is GTSNPN and CDR2 is SVGIG (reference sequence). For the CDR3, the DNA is TGTGCCTGGGGAAGCGGGGGGCAGTTCTTC. This sequence encodes CAWGSGGQFF.

At least ten counts were recorded for this clonotype. The genes are TRBV11-2 and TRBJ2-5, with 8 nucleotides matching TRBD2. Germline CDR1 is SGHAT and CDR2 is FQNNGV. The V and J ends lost 1 base and 4 bases, in that order; junction bases with no gene match: 5. The CDR3 length is 15 residues. The CDR3 nucleotides are TGTGCCAGCAGCTTAGTGGGAGCGGGAGCAGAGACCCAGTACTTC. This encodes CASSLVGAGAETQYF.

This clonotype was recorded at least ten times. This chain links TRBV2 with TRBJ2-7; a weak D match, TRBD2 (5 bases). The germline V gene has CDR1 SNHLY and CDR2 FYNNEI. V was clipped by 4 bases and J by 1 base, with 14 bases between them. The CDR3 is 15 residues long. The CDR3 region has the DNA TGTGCCAGCAGTGCCGGAGGAGGCCTTTCCTACGAGCAGTACTTC. Amino acids: CASSAGGGLSYEQYF.